Presented here are 17 T cell receptor beta chains from one specimen sequenced in a study of cytomegalovirus exposure and HLA in healthy donors. The PCR had 60 Vbeta and 13 Jbeta primers. Sequencing was performed with immunoSEQ multiplex PCR; in TCRdb, only in-frame clones are kept and a portion is missing. The sample lists more than 110,000 clones, 80% occurring once. The specimen sequenced was PBMCs. These receptors originate from a man aged 30 to 39 in good health and CMV-seronegative.

The chain has TRBV5-1 and TRBJ1-1, with 8 bases identical to TRBD1. The V and J ends lost 4 bases and 1 base, in that order; junction bases with no gene match: 6. Germline CDR1 SGHRS, CDR2 YFSETQ. The CDR3 is 15 amino acids. This CDR3 reads CASSPWTGTNTEAFF. CDR3 bases: TGCGCCAGCAGCCCGTGGACAGGGACGAACACTGAAGCTTTCTTT. The full variable domain, completed using reference TRBV5-1 and TRBJ1-1, is KAGVTQTPRYLIKTRGQQVTLSCSPISGHRSVSWYQQTPGQGLQFLFEYFSETQRNKGNFPGRFSGRQFSNSRSEMNVSTLELGDSALYLCASSPWTGTNTEAFFGQGTRLTVV.

Points on this clone: The same CDR3 can be traced to other DNA sequences in this sample. This chain connects TRBV29-1 to TRBJ1-2, with a weak D call TRBD1 (5 bases). The CDR3 is made up of 12 amino acids. V shed 6 bases and J shed 4 bases, with 12 bases lying between them. CDR1 is SQVTM and CDR2 is ANQGSEA in the germline V gene. CDR3 region: CSVSRVGYGYTF. As DNA, the CDR3 is TGCAGCGTCAGCAGGGTGGGCTATGGCTACACCTTC.

This chain links TRBV5-4 with TRBJ2-4, with D perhaps TRBD2 (6 bases). V was trimmed by 4 bases and J by 7 bases, leaving 12 bases between them. CDR3 length: 13 amino acids. Germline CDR1 reads SGHNT; CDR2 reads YYREEE (reference sequence). CDR3 loop: CASSAEGGNIQYF. The CDR3 bases are TGTGCCAGCAGCGCGGAGGGTGGCAACATTCAGTACTTC.

The rearrangement uses TRBV2 and TRBJ1-1; no firm D call. The CDR3 sequence is 15 residues long. CDR1 SNHLY and CDR2 FYNNEI come from the germline V gene. Deletions cut 0 bases from V and 1 base from J, with 9 bases between. The CDR3 protein is CASSEALGGNTEAFF. For the CDR3, the DNA is TGTGCCAGCAGTGAAGCGCTAGGAGGGAACACTGAAGCTTTCTTT. The full variable domain, in which reference TRBV2 and TRBJ1-1 provide the parts outside the CDR3, is EPEVTQTPSHQVTQMGQEVILRCVPISNHLYFYWYRQILGQKVEFLVSFYNNEISEKSEIFDDQFSVERPDGSNFTLKIRSTKLEDSAMYFCASSEALGGNTEAFFGQGTRLTVV.

The chain links TRBV6-6 to TRBJ1-2; D not certain. The CDR3 is made up of 13 amino acids. Germline V gene sequence: CDR1 MNHNY, CDR2 SVGAGI (reference sequence). The ends were cut back, 4 bases at V and 1 base at J, with 7 bases in the middle. DNA of the CDR3: TGTGCCAGCAGTTCTATCAATAACTATGGCTACACCTTC. Its translation: CASSSINNYGYTF.

J is TRBJ1-4 and V is TRBV19, with 11 nucleotides matching TRBD1. The CDR3 spans 13 residues. J lost 8 bases, V lost 9 bases, and 5 bases had no gene match. CDR1 LNHDA and CDR2 SQIVND come from the germline V gene (reference sequence). CDR3: CASSGTGGEKLFF. The DNA of the CDR3 is TGTGCCAGCTCCGGGACAGGGGGGGAAAAACTGTTTTTT.

This clone has just a few counts. The chain employs TRBV7-9 and TRBJ2-1; 13 nucleotides align to TRBD2. In germline, CDR1 is SEHNR, CDR2 FQNEAQ (reference sequence). Trimming removed 5 bases from V and 14 bases from J; junction bases left unmatched: 3. The CDR3 spans 12 residues. CDR3 DNA sequence: TGTGCCAGCAGCGGACTAGCGGGAGTCGAGTTCTTC. It is translated as CASSGLAGVEFF. Supplemented by reference TRBV7-9 and TRBJ2-1, the full variable domain reads DTGVSQNPRHKITKRGQNVTFRCDPISEHNRLYWYRQTLGQGPEFLTYFQNEAQLEKSRLLSDRFSAERPKGSFSTLEIQRTEQGDSAMYLCASSGLAGVEFFGPGTRLTVL.

J is TRBJ1-2 and V is TRBV28; possibly TRBD1 for D (6 bases). The CDR3 is 14 amino acids. Germline V CDR1 and CDR2: MDHEN, SYDVKM. Trimming shortened V by 5 bases and J by 14 bases, and 24 bases separated the two germline ends. CDR3 in DNA: TGTGCCAGCAGTACCCCCATGACAGGAACTTCCTATACCTTC. The encoded protein is CASSTPMTGTSYTF.

This chain links TRBV7-2 with TRBJ2-3, with a tentative D call TRBD2 (5 bases). CDR1 and CDR2 (germline): SGHTA, FQGNSA. The ends were cut back, 2 bases at V and 2 bases at J, with 8 bases in the middle. The CDR3 is 14 residues long. As DNA, the CDR3 is TGTGCCAGCAGCTTACGGCTAGCCACAGATACGCAGTATTTT. Amino acids: CASSLRLATDTQYF.

The chain has TRBV4-1 and TRBJ1-4, with 9 bases fitting TRBD1. The ends lost 3 bases at V and 7 bases at J; junction bases unmatched: 3. CDR1 is MGHRA, CDR2 YSYEKL, per germline. The CDR3 runs 14 residues. CDR3 sequence reads: CASSQGQGSEKLFF. CDR3 in DNA: TGCGCCAGCAGCCAGGGACAGGGTTCTGAAAAACTGTTTTTT.

This clone was recorded once. The V gene is TRBV4-1, the J gene TRBJ1-5; D is possibly TRBD1 (5 bases). Germline CDR1 MGHRA, CDR2 YSYEKL. The CDR3 totals 14 residues. Trimming took off 0 bases at V and 3 bases at J, with 6 bases between the two ends. The CDR3 protein is CASSQEDNNQPQHF. In DNA, the CDR3 is TGCGCCAGCAGCCAAGAGGACAACAATCAGCCCCAGCATTTT.

V is TRBV18 and J is TRBJ1-2; D call uncertain. The V end was cut by 1 base, the J end by 4 bases, with 13 bases between. Germline V lookup: CDR1 KGHSH, CDR2 LQKENI. The CDR3 sequence is 15 residues long. The CDR3 coding sequence is TGTGCCAGCTCACCACTGGGAGACATCACCTATGGCTACACCTTC. Translated: CASSPLGDITYGYTF.

V gene TRBV2 combines with J gene TRBJ1-2, with 10 bases fitting TRBD1. This CDR3 is built from 15 residues. Looked up from germline, CDR1 is SNHLY and CDR2 is FYNNEI. V trimming: 6 bases; J trimming: 4 bases; junction bases outside the gene matches: 8. The CDR3 bases are TGTGCCAGCAGCCCTGACAGGGGGCGCGGCTATGGCTACACCTTC. Its protein is CASSPDRGRGYGYTF. Complete variable domain (other parts from reference TRBV2 and TRBJ1-2): EPEVTQTPSHQVTQMGQEVILRCVPISNHLYFYWYRQILGQKVEFLVSFYNNEISEKSEIFDDQFSVERPDGSNFTLKIRSTKLEDSAMYFCASSPDRGRGYGYTFGSGTRLTVV.

This clone was counted a single time. V gene TRBV5-4 combines with J gene TRBJ2-3; TRBD1 is a possible D gene (6 bases). Germline V gene data show CDR1 as SGHNT and CDR2 as YYREEE (reference sequence). The length of the CDR3 is 13 residues. The V end was cut by 8 bases, the J end by 6 bases, with 16 bases between. The DNA of the CDR3 is TGTGCCAGTAGGACAGAAAGAACCGATACGCAGTATTTT. Protein product: CASRTERTDTQYF.

The genes are TRBV28 and TRBJ1-1; 10 nucleotides agree with TRBD1. Trimming took 5 bases from V and 8 from J; bases not matched to a gene: 11. The length of the CDR3 is 15 residues. Germline V gene data show CDR1 as MDHEN and CDR2 as SYDVKM. In DNA, the CDR3 is TGTGCCAGCAGTCTTAGGACAGGGGGGGGTAAGGAAGCTTTCTTT. Its translation: CASSLRTGGGKEAFF.

The chain has TRBV29-1 and TRBJ2-7, with 10 bases identical to TRBD1. Germline V gives CDR1 SQVTM, CDR2 ANQGSEA. CDR3 size: 14 residues. Trimming took 6 bases from V and 3 from J; bases not matched to a gene: 8. This CDR3 reads CSVGGRDRGYEQYF. Written as DNA, the CDR3 is TGCAGCGTCGGGGGCAGGGACAGGGGCTACGAGCAGTACTTC.

This chain uses TRBV6-6 with TRBJ2-1, with D maybe TRBD2 (5 bases). V was cut by 2 bases and J by 10 bases, with 9 bases left in between. The CDR3 length is 12 residues. CDR1 is MNHNY, CDR2 SVGAGI, per germline (reference sequence). The CDR3 sequence: CASSYLGGEQFF. The CDR3 DNA follows: TGTGCCAGCAGTTACCTGGGCGGGGAGCAGTTCTTC.